These T cell receptor beta chains were read from a single sample in a study of cytomegalovirus exposure and HLA in healthy donors. Measured with immunoSEQ multiplex PCR; TCRdb has only the in-frame clones, and not every one. This repertoire includes over 40,000 clones. Material for sequencing was PBMCs. Receptor source: a man aged 25 to 40 in good health and CMV-seronegative. Each CDR3 is given with its conserved first and last residue. A D gene is named only where the DNA matches it firmly. Clone sizes are given selectively: once, few, many, or a class where the clone is expanded.

V gene	clone size	CDR3 length	J gene	D gene	CDR3 DNA	CDR3 protein
TRBV9	NA	15	TRBJ1-1	NA	TGTGCCAGCAGCGTCGAAGCAGGGTGGCACACTGAAGCTTTCTTT	CASSVEAGWHTEAFF
TRBV6-5	NA	14	TRBJ1-1	NA	TGTGCCAGCGTTCAGATTCGGGGTGAGGGTGAAGCTTTCTTT	CASVQIRGEGEAFF
TRBV6-5	NA	14	TRBJ2-1	TRBD2	TGTGCCTCCCGGGGGGCTAGCGGGGCCTCCAGGCAGTTCTTC	CASRGASGASRQFF
TRBV2	NA	15	TRBJ2-3	NA	TGTGCCAGCAGGGACACCCTGCTTGGCACAGATACGCAGTATTTT	CASRDTLLGTDTQYF
TRBV7-9	NA	14	TRBJ1-1	NA	TGTGCCAGCTTATCCTCGGGGGGGCGAACTGAAGCTTTCTTT	CASLSSGGRTEAFF
TRBV5-4	NA	14	TRBJ1-1	NA	TGTGCCAGCAGCCCCAGGAACGGGAACACTGAAGCTTTCTTT	CASSPRNGNTEAFF
TRBV5-6	NA	14	TRBJ1-1	NA	TGTGCCAGCAGCTTGGCAGGGTTCAACACTGAAGCTTTCTTT	CASSLAGFNTEAFF
TRBV2	NA	14	TRBJ1-1	NA	TGTGCCAGCAGTGAATTGGGGGGGAAGACTGAAGCTTTCTTT	CASSELGGKTEAFF
TRBV5-1	NA	14	TRBJ2-7	NA	TGCGCCAGCAGCTTGGCTCTAACTAAACACGAGCAGTACTTC	CASSLALTKHEQYF
TRBV6-5	NA	15	TRBJ1-3	TRBD1	TGTGCCAGCAGCTCGACAGGGAGCTCTGGAAACACCATATATTTT	CASSSTGSSGNTIYF
TRBV18	NA	16	TRBJ1-2	NA	TGTGCCGGCTCACCTCGTCCGACTTCCCCCTTCTATGGCTACACCTTC	CAGSPRPTSPFYGYTF
TRBV2	NA	17	TRBJ1-5	NA	TGTGCCAGCAGTGACTGGACAGCCGATTATAGCAATCAGCCCCAGCATTTT	CASSDWTADYSNQPQHF
TRBV9	NA	15	TRBJ2-7	TRBD2	TGTGCCAGCAGCGTAGATCCTAGCGGATCCTACGAGCAGTACTTC	CASSVDPSGSYEQYF
TRBV5-1	NA	14	TRBJ1-1	NA	TGCGCCAGCAACTTATACAGTGCGGGCACTGAAGCTTTCTTT	CASNLYSAGTEAFF
TRBV4-1	NA	13	TRBJ1-6	NA	TGCGCCAGCAGCGAGGGACTTAATTCACCCCTCCACTTT	CASSEGLNSPLHF
TRBV27	NA	15	TRBJ1-5	TRBD1	TGTGCCAGCAGACCCGGGACAGGGGTAATCCAGCCCCAGCATTTT	CASRPGTGVIQPQHF
TRBV6-5	NA	14	TRBJ1-6	TRBD1	TGTGCCAGCAGTACCGGGACAGGGTATTCACCCCTACACTTT	CASSTGTGYSPLHF
TRBV9	NA	15	TRBJ1-4	TRBD1	TGTGCCAGCAGCGCCCTTGGACAGGGTGGAGAAAAACTGTTTTTT	CASSALGQGGEKLFF
TRBV5-4	NA	15	TRBJ2-5	NA	TGTGCCAGCAGCCCATCCGGGACTCGTACGGAGACCCAGTACTTC	CASSPSGTRTETQYF
TRBV9	NA	13	TRBJ1-2	NA	TGTGCCAGCAGCCTCAGGGTTGACTATGGCTACACCTTC	CASSLRVDYGYTF
TRBV30	NA	14	TRBJ2-2	NA	TGTGCCCGGAATCAGGGTTTAATGGCCGGGGAGCTGTTTTTT	CARNQGLMAGELFF
TRBV15	NA	15	TRBJ2-7	TRBD1	TGTGCCACCAGCAGTACGACAGGGGGTTTGTACGAGCAGTACTTC	CATSSTTGGLYEQYF
TRBV25-1	NA	14	TRBJ2-1	TRBD2	TGTGCCAGCAGGCCGGGACTAGTTTTTAATGAGCAGTTCTTC	CASRPGLVFNEQFF
TRBV29-1	NA	11	TRBJ2-7	NA	TGCAGCGTCACCGACAACTACGAGCAGTACTTC	CSVTDNYEQYF
TRBV7-9	NA	11	TRBJ1-2	NA	TGTGCCAGCAGCTTAGACACCGTCTACACCTTC	CASSLDTVYTF
TRBV30	NA	16	TRBJ1-3	TRBD1	TGTGCCTGGGGAGGACCGGGACAGCTGGATGGAAACACCATATATTTT	CAWGGPGQLDGNTIYF
TRBV5-6	NA	14	TRBJ1-3	NA	TGTGCCAGCAGCTTTCCTGGACTCGGAAACACCATATATTTT	CASSFPGLGNTIYF
TRBV6-5	NA	15	TRBJ1-5	TRBD1	TGTGCCAGCAGTGCCACAGGGGATAGCAATCAGCCCCAGCATTTT	CASSATGDSNQPQHF
TRBV7-9	NA	15	TRBJ2-7	TRBD1	TGTGCCAGCAGCTCATTCCGGGACAGGGTCTACGAGCAGTACTTC	CASSSFRDRVYEQYF
TRBV5-1	NA	14	TRBJ1-4	TRBD1	TGCGCCAGCAGCTTTGGGACAGGGGACGAAAAACTGTTTTTT	CASSFGTGDEKLFF
TRBV4-1	NA	16	TRBJ2-1	TRBD2	TGCGCCAGCAGCCAAGAGGGGGAGCGGGAGCACAATGAGCAGTTCTTC	CASSQEGEREHNEQFF
TRBV5-4	NA	14	TRBJ2-5	TRBD2	TGTGCCAGCAGCCCGGGACTAGCGCAAGAGACCCAGTACTTC	CASSPGLAQETQYF
TRBV6-1	NA	12	TRBJ2-7	NA	TGTGCCAGCAGTTTCTCGGGGTACGAGCAGTACTTC	CASSFSGYEQYF
TRBV30	NA	13	TRBJ1-1	NA	TGTGCCTGGACTGTCCTCTCGGTCGCTGAAGCTTTCTTT	CAWTVLSVAEAFF
TRBV13	NA	16	TRBJ2-7	TRBD2	TGTGCCAGCAGCTCCACCCCGACTAGCTCCTCCTACGAGCAGTACTTC	CASSSTPTSSSYEQYF
TRBV6-1	NA	13	TRBJ2-3	TRBD1	TGTGCCAGCTCCGGACAGGGGGCAGATACGCAGTATTTT	CASSGQGADTQYF
TRBV23-1	NA	16	TRBJ1-3	NA	TGCGCCAGCAGTCAATCATACGGAGACTCTGGAAACACCATATATTTT	CASSQSYGDSGNTIYF
TRBV4-3	medium-sized	19	TRBJ2-1	TRBD2	TGCGCCAGCAGCCAAGAATTAGAAATTGGACTAGCGAACTACAATGAGCAGTTCTTC	CASSQELEIGLANYNEQFF
TRBV19	NA	17	TRBJ2-1	TRBD2	TGTGCCAGTAGTATCCGGACTAGCGGGGCGAGGGGGAATGAGCAGTTCTTC	CASSIRTSGARGNEQFF
TRBV7-2	NA	15	TRBJ2-7	NA	TGTGCCAGCAGCTTAGGTCAGGGGTTGAGGTTCGAGCAGTACTTC	CASSLGQGLRFEQYF
TRBV4-1	NA	17	TRBJ2-1	TRBD2	TGCGCCAGCAGCCAAGACCACAGACTAGCGGGCCACAATGAGCAGTTCTTC	CASSQDHRLAGHNEQFF
TRBV27	NA	14	TRBJ2-6	TRBD2	TGTGCCAGCAACCGGGAGGCTGGGGCCAACGTCCTGACTTTC	CASNREAGANVLTF
TRBV4-1	NA	14	TRBJ2-7	NA	TGCGCCAGCAGCCAAGGGGCAGGGGTCTACGAGCAGTACTTC	CASSQGAGVYEQYF
TRBV5-1	NA	13	TRBJ1-1	NA	TGCGCCAGCAGTGGCAGGGCGAACACTGAAGCTTTCTTT	CASSGRANTEAFF
TRBV10-3	NA	16	TRBJ2-2	NA	TGTGCCATCAGGATCACTAGCCCCGAGAACACCGGGGAGCTGTTTTTT	CAIRITSPENTGELFF
TRBV6-1	NA	15	TRBJ1-4	TRBD1	TGTGCCAGCAGTGAAGGACAGGGGGAAAATGAAAAACTGTTTTTT	CASSEGQGENEKLFF
TRBV14	NA	13	TRBJ1-5	NA	TGTGCCAGCAGCCAAGATTTTGGAGGGGCCCAGCATTTT	CASSQDFGGAQHF
TRBV7-9	NA	14	TRBJ1-5	NA	TGTGCCAGCAGCAAAGGGGGAAATAATCAGCCCCAGCATTTT	CASSKGGNNQPQHF
TRBV5-1	NA	15	TRBJ1-3	NA	TGCGCCAGCAGCTTGGACGAGTACTCTGGAAACACCATATATTTT	CASSLDEYSGNTIYF